The present entry profiles one TCR beta chain with its context. The sample belongs to a study of blood T cell repertoires in COVID-19. Study background: Italy, Spain and the United States were the sources of the convalescent and acute COVID-19 samples. PBMCs, B-cell-depleted T cells, or T cells were the source of the cDNA or gDNA that made up the material.

Authors' processing steps: Amplification from reference gene primers served as the basis for estimated nucleated cell counts. Clones were read by immunoSEQ multiplex PCR, and TCRdb kept only the in-frame ones, dropping some. V and J calls and clone size are those listed in that table; D and trimming were worked out from the DNA. The repertoire holds 200,000 to 250,000 clones, about 86% seen once, with under 6.5% in the top ten. Trimming removed 0 bases at V and 1 base at J, with 9 bases between. The CDR3 runs 15 residues. In germline, CDR1 is MNHEY, CDR2 SVGAGI. Sample: peripheral blood. The receptor was derived from a man in his fifties or sixties with acute or convalescent COVID-19. The rearrangement uses TRBV6-5 and TRBJ1-1; D remains unclear. This chain's CDR3 is CASSYSRAGNTEAFF. For the CDR3, the DNA is TGTGCCAGCAGTTACTCGAGGGCGGGGAACACTGAAGCTTTCTTT.